The 17 T cell receptor beta chains below all came from one sample that was sequenced in a study of vaccination effects on CD4 cells after COVID-19. What these receptors recognize is not known. Subsequent to about 10 days of culture, CD4+ T cells were isolated. Generated by immunoSEQ multiplex PCR, the TCRdb table keeps only in-frame clones and is missing some. The data hold around 40,000 clones, with roughly two thirds observed a single time. The source was CD4+ T cells from PBMCs cultured without peptide, collected before COVID-19 vaccination. The receptors were gathered from a human donor who received a COVID-19 vaccine.

The gene calls are TRBV19 and TRBJ1-5; D ambiguous. The CDR3 is 14 residues long. Germline CDR1 and CDR2: LNHDA and SQIVND (reference sequence). Trimming stripped 6 bases from V and 6 bases from J, with 15 bases between. CDR3 bases: TGTGCCAGTAGCCCAGTGGGTGAGGTTCAGCCCCAGCATTTT. Its translation: CASSPVGEVQPQHF.

The chain uses TRBV6-6 and TRBJ1-2; D may be TRBD1 (6 bases). The CDR3 is 15 amino acids. From germline, CDR1 is MNHNY and CDR2 SVGAGI (reference sequence). V was clipped by 2 bases and J by 3 bases, with 13 bases between them. This CDR3 is CASSYPRTVDYGYTF. In nucleotides, the CDR3 is TGTGCCAGCAGTTACCCCAGGACAGTCGACTATGGCTACACCTTC.

The V gene is TRBV12-3 or TRBV12-4, the J gene TRBJ1-2; no definite D call. Deletions cut 3 bases from V and 5 bases from J, with 1 base between. The CDR3 loop spans 10 amino acids. For the CDR3, the DNA is TGTGCCAGCAGTTTTTATGGCTACACCTTC. Its translation: CASSFYGYTF.

This clone was seen a handful of times. The chain joins TRBV6-5 to TRBJ1-5; no definite D call. The germline V and J ends were trimmed by 6 bases and 0 bases, with 6 bases remaining between them. CDR3 length: 13 residues. In germline, CDR1 is MNHEY, CDR2 SVGAGI. DNA of the CDR3: TGTGCCAGCAGGGGGTTTAGCAATCAGCCCCAGCATTTT. Translation gives CASRGFSNQPQHF.

This chain joins TRBV30 and TRBJ2-3; D is ambiguous. CDR3 size: 11 residues. V was shortened by 0 bases and J by 4 bases, with 2 bases between the two germline ends. Germline-derived CDR1 and CDR2 are GTSNPN and SVGIG (reference sequence). The CDR3 loop is CAWSVSDTQYF. CDR3 nucleotides: TGTGCCTGGAGTGTATCAGATACGCAGTATTTT.

The chain has TRBV7-9 and TRBJ2-1; no reliable D call. The V end lost 6 bases, the J end lost 5 bases, and 5 bases lay between the germline ends. The CDR3 is 11 amino acids. The germline gives CDR1 SEHNR, CDR2 FQNEAQ (reference sequence). DNA for the CDR3: TGTGCCAGCAGTTCCGACAATGAGCAGTTCTTC. It yields the protein CASSSDNEQFF.

The genes are TRBV4-2 and TRBJ2-5, with a possible D match to TRBD1 (5 bases). The CDR3 sequence is 16 residues long. With 0 bases removed from V and 0 bases from J, the gap between germline ends came to 11 bases. Germline loops: CDR1 LGHNA, CDR2 YNFKEQ. The CDR3 is CASSQEWGRDQETQYF. The CDR3 DNA reads as TGTGCCAGCAGCCAAGAGTGGGGCCGGGACCAAGAGACCCAGTACTTC.

The gene calls are TRBV2 and TRBJ2-5, with TRBD2 matching over 15 bases. Germline V gene sequence: CDR1 SNHLY, CDR2 FYNNEI. The CDR3 contains 16 residues. The junction had 5 bases not matched to a gene; V was cut back by 4 bases and J by 5 bases. The DNA for the CDR3 is TGTGCCAGCAGTGCCTTTGGGACTAGCGGGGGGGAGACCCAGTACTTC. Its protein product is CASSAFGTSGGETQYF.

The J gene is TRBJ2-1, the V gene TRBV4-2; 7 positions match TRBD2. Germline CDR1 LGHNA, CDR2 YNFKEQ. J lost 1 base, V lost 0 bases, and 3 bases had no gene match. CDR3 size: 16 residues. CDR3 DNA sequence: TGTGCCAGCAGCCAAGATGCGGGGGATTCCTACAATGAGCAGTTCTTC. Translated: CASSQDAGDSYNEQFF.

V is TRBV4-1 and J is TRBJ2-5; no clear D gene. This CDR3 region has 16 residues. Germline V gives CDR1 MGHRA, CDR2 YSYEKL. V lost 1 base and J lost 2, with 14 bases in between. The CDR3 coding sequence is TGCGCCAGCAGCCAAGCTTCGAGACTCGGGCAAGAGACCCAGTACTTC. It yields the protein CASSQASRLGQETQYF.

V and J are TRBV11-2 and TRBJ1-2; 8 nucleotides align to TRBD1. The germline CDR1 and CDR2 sequences are SGHAT and FQNNGV. The CDR3 spans 18 residues. The trim removed 5 bases at V and 3 bases at J, leaving 17 bases unmatched. In DNA form, the CDR3 reads TGTGCCAGCAGCCCACATCGAGGGACAGGTCGGGGGTACTATGGCTACACCTTC. Its translation: CASSPHRGTGRGYYGYTF.

This clone was observed a few times. The chain employs TRBV6-5 and TRBJ1-2; 7 nucleotides agree with TRBD1. J gave up 0 bases and V 8 bases, and 3 bases lay outside the gene matches. CDR3 length: 13 amino acids. Germline V lookup: CDR1 MNHEY, CDR2 SVGAGI. The CDR3 DNA reads TGTGCCAGCCGGACAGGAACTAACTATGGCTACACCTTC. Translated, it gives CASRTGTNYGYTF.

The chain links TRBV27 to TRBJ2-5, with D possibly being TRBD2 (5 bases). Germline values: CDR1 MNHEY, CDR2 SMNVEV (reference sequence). With 6 bases removed from V and 5 bases from J, the gap between germline ends came to 25 bases. This CDR3 has 17 amino acids. CDR3 loop: CASRRIRRQREGETQYF. As DNA, the CDR3 is TGTGCCAGCAGACGGATCAGACGGCAACGGGAAGGGGAGACCCAGTACTTC.

The chain joins TRBV14 to TRBJ2-1, with D perhaps TRBD2 (6 bases). Germline lookup yields CDR1 SGHDN and CDR2 FVKESK. The CDR3 sequence is 13 residues long. V was clipped by 4 bases and J by 3 bases, with 7 bases between them. The CDR3 nucleotides read TGTGCCAGCAGCCCGGACTACTACAATGAGCAGTTCTTC. This encodes CASSPDYYNEQFF.

This chain links TRBV18 with TRBJ1-1, with D maybe TRBD1 (5 bases). The V gene lost 1 base and the J gene lost 5 bases, with 20 bases spanning the gap. CDR3 length: 17 amino acids. Germline lookup yields CDR1 KGHSH and CDR2 LQKENI. The CDR3 DNA reads TGTGCCAGCTCACCACTTCCTGCCCTTAGGGGTGAAACTGAAGCTTTCTTT. Translation gives CASSPLPALRGETEAFF.

This clone came up a few times. V is TRBV4-2 and J is TRBJ1-1; perhaps TRBD1 as D (5 bases). The CDR3 runs 14 residues. The V end was cut by 3 bases, the J end by 4 bases, with 12 bases between. In germline, CDR1 is LGHNA, CDR2 YNFKEQ. DNA of the CDR3: TGTGCCAGCAGCCAGGGCAGAGGGACCACTGAAGCTTTCTTT. It is translated as CASSQGRGTTEAFF.

The chain combines TRBV29-1 with TRBJ1-5; 11 nucleotides line up with TRBD1. The CDR3 spans 14 residues. From germline, CDR1 is SQVTM and CDR2 ANQGSEA. V dropped 6 bases and J dropped 7; count of bases not matched to a gene: 8. This CDR3 is CSVRTGGSGQPQHF. CDR3 nucleotide sequence: TGCAGCGTCCGGACAGGGGGCTCAGGACAGCCCCAGCATTTT.